This TCR beta chain was sequenced in a study of control samples from healthy donors and cancer patients. Repertoires were generated with immunoSEQ multiplex PCR, while TCRdb's copy carries only in-frame clones and drops some. Here the sample table reports roughly 190,000 clones. This CDR3 spans 16 amino acids. V lost 0 bases and J lost 5, with 16 bases in between. Germline CDR1 MNHEY, CDR2 SVGEGT. The source material was blood. J is TRBJ1-1 and V is TRBV6-2 or TRBV6-3; D is possibly TRBD1 (6 bases). The TCR sequence derives from a woman under 40 in good health. The CDR3 loop reads CASSYSWGASGTEAFF. CDR3 coding DNA: TGTGCCAGCAGTTACTCGTGGGGGGCATCGGGTACTGAAGCTTTCTTT.